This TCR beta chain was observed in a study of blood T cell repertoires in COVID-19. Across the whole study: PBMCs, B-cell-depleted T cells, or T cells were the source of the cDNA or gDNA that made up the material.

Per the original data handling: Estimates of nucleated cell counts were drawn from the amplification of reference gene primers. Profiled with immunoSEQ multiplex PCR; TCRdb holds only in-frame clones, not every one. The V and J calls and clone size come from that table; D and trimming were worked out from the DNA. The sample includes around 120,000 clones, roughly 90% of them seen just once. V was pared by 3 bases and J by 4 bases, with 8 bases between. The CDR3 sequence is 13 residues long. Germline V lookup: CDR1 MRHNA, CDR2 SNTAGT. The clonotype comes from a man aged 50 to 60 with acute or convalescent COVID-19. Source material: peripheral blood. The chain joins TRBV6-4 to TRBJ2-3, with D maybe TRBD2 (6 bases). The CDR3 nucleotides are TGTGCCAGCAGTGATACGGGGGCAGATACGCAGTATTTT. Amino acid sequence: CASSDTGADTQYF.